This entry describes one T cell receptor (beta chain). The antigen remains undetermined. This record belongs to a study of lymphopenia after photon versus proton radiotherapy. Study-wide results and caveats: After the lymphocyte nadir, photon-treated repertoires showed oligoclonal expansion, especially of CD8+ Temra cells. Under photons, naive T cells and diversity fell while effector/memory populations rose. Survival link was tested only in deceased patients; proton benefit remains a possibility.

This CDR3 has 14 residues. V was clipped by 3 bases and J by 5 bases, with 12 bases between them. Germline CDR1 is MDHEN and CDR2 is SYDVKM. TCRdb's copy holds only in-frame clones and misses some; the assay was immunoSEQ multiplex PCR. The repertoire holds around 150,000 clones, with more than 85% as singletons. The chain couples TRBV28 to TRBJ2-3, with D perhaps assigned TRBD1 or TRBD2 (5 bases each). This sequence originates from a man aged 45-65 years with gastric cancer. The sequencing here drew on peripheral blood, taken from a patient treated with photon-based radiotherapy. Here the CDR3 DNA reads TGTGCCAGCAGTTTCGGGGCCTACGGAGATACGCAGTATTTT. This gives the protein CASSFGAYGDTQYF. Variable domain in full (rest from reference TRBV28 and TRBJ2-3): DVKVTQSSRYLVKRTGEKVFLECVQDMDHENMFWYRQDPGLGLRLIYFSYDVKMKEKGDIPEGYSVSREKKERFSLILESASTNQTSMYLCASSFGAYGDTQYFGPGTRLTVL.